In this sample, the clone carrying this T cell receptor beta chain turned up a few times. Its specificity is not known. This entry is derived from a study of early T cells in non-severe SARS-CoV-2 infection. In the study overall: Sequenced material consisted of bulk RNA (from unsorted whole blood), and chains were unpaired. General observations from the study: VDJdb matching skewed toward anti-spike CD8 responses, missing private and CD4 specificities.

Each single cDNA molecule received a unique molecular identifier. TCRdb independently ran MiXCR on the 5' RACE reads; one entry per CDR3 protein. This table holds approximately 110,000 distinct CDR3 sequences, 15% found once. The CDR3 contains 14 residues. Looked up from germline, CDR1 is LNHNV and CDR2 is YYDKDF (reference sequence). The germline V and J ends were trimmed by 1 base and 8 bases, with 12 bases remaining between them. This receptor was identified in an adult who was a healthcare worker with PCR-confirmed SARS-CoV-2 infection or an uninfected control (not recorded which). The sequenced material came from whole blood. The chain links TRBV15 to TRBJ1-5; D remains unclear. CDR3 sequence: CATSRGSRVEPQHF. The CDR3 coding sequence is TGTGCCACCAGCAGAGGTTCGAGGGTTGAGCCCCAGCATTTT.